This TCR beta chain was captured in a study of blood T cell repertoires in COVID-19. Sequencing was performed with immunoSEQ multiplex PCR; in TCRdb, only in-frame clones are kept and a portion is missing. The sample lists approximately 160,000 clones, approximately 82% occurring once. The junction had 5 bases not matched to a gene; V was cut back by 2 bases and J by 2 bases. Germline V gene lookup returns CDR1 MNHEY and CDR2 SMNVEV (reference sequence). This CDR3 comprises 16 residues. Material for sequencing was peripheral blood. This TCR was recovered from a woman aged 45-65 years in a cohort sampled during active or convalescent COVID-19. The J gene is TRBJ1-3, the V gene TRBV27, with 8 bases matching TRBD1. CDR3 sequence (DNA): TGTGCCAGCAGTTTACAGGGGGCTTGGGCTGGAAACACCATATATTTT. Its translation: CASSLQGAWAGNTIYF.